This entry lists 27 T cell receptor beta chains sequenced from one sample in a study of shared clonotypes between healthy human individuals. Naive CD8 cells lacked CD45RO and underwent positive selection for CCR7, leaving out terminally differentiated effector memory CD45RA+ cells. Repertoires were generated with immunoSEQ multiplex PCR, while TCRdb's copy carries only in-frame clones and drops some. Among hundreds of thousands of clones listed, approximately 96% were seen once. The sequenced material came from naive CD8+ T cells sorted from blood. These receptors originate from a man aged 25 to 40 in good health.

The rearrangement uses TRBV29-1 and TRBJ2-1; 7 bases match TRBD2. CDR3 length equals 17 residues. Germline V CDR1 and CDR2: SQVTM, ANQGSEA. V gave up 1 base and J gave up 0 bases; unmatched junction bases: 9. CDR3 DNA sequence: TGCAGCGTTGAAGGGCATATGGCTAGCGGCTCCTACAATGAGCAGTTCTTC. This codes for CSVEGHMASGSYNEQFF.

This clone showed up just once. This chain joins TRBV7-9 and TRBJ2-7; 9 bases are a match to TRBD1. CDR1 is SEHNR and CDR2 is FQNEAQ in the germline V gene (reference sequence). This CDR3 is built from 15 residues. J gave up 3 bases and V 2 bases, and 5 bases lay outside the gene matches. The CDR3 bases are TGTGCCAGCAGCTTAAAACAGGGGGCTGACTACGAGCAGTACTTC. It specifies CASSLKQGADYEQYF.

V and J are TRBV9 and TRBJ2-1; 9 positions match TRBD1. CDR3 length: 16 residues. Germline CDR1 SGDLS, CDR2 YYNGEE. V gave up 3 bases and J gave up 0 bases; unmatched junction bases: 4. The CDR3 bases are TGTGCCAGCAGCGGGGGACAGGGCTACTCCTACAATGAGCAGTTCTTC. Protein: CASSGGQGYSYNEQFF.

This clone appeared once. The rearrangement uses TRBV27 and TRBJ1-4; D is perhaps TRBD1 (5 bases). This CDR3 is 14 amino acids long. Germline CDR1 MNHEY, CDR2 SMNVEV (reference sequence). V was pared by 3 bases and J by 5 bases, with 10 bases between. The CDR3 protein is CASSLGGTNEKLFF. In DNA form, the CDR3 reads TGTGCCAGCAGTTTGGGAGGGACGAATGAAAAACTGTTTTTT.

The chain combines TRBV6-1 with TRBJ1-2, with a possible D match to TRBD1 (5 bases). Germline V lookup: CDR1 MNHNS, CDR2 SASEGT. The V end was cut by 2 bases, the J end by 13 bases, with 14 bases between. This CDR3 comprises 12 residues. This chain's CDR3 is CASSESVWDFTF. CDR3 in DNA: TGTGCCAGCAGTGAATCCGTGTGGGACTTCACCTTC.

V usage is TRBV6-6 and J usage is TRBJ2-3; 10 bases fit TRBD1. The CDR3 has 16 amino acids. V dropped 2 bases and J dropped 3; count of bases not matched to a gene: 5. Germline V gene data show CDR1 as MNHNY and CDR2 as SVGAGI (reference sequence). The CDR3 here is CASSYRDRGATDTQYF. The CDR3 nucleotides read TGTGCCAGCAGTTACCGGGACAGGGGCGCTACAGATACGCAGTATTTT.

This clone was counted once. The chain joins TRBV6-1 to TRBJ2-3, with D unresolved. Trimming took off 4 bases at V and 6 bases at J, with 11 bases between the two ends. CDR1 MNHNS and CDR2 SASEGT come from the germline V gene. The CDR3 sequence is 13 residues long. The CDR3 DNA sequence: TGTGCCAGCAGTGGTTTCGTGGCCGATACGCAGTATTTT. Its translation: CASSGFVADTQYF.

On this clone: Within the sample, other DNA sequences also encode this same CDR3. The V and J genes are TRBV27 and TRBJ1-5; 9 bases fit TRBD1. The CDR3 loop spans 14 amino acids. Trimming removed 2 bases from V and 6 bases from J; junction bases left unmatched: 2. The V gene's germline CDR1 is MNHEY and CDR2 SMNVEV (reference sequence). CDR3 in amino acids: CASSLGQGIQPQHF. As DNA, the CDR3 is TGTGCCAGCAGTTTAGGACAGGGGATTCAGCCCCAGCATTTT.

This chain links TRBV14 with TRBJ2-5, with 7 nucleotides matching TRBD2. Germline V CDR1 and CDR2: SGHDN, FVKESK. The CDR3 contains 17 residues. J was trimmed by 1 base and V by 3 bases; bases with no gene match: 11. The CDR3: CASSQAWAGVFQETQYF. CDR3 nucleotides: TGTGCCAGCAGCCAGGCCTGGGCGGGAGTATTCCAAGAGACCCAGTACTTC.

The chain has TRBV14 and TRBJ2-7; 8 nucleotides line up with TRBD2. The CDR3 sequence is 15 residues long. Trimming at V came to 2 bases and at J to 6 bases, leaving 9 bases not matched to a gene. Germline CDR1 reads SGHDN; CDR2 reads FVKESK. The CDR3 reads CASSQNNGLAREQYF. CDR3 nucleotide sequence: TGTGCCAGCAGCCAAAACAATGGACTAGCTCGCGAGCAGTACTTC.

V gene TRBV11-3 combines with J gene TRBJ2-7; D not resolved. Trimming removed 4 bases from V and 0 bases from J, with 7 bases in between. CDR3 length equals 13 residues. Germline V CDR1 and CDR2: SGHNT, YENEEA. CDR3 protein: CASSSSPSYEQYF. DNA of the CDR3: TGTGCCAGCAGCTCCTCCCCCTCCTACGAGCAGTACTTC.

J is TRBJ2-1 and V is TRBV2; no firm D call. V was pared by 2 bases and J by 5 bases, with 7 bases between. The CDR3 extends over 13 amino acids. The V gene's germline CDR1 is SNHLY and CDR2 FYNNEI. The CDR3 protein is CASSEWLNNEQFF. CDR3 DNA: TGTGCCAGCAGTGAATGGCTCAACAATGAGCAGTTCTTC.

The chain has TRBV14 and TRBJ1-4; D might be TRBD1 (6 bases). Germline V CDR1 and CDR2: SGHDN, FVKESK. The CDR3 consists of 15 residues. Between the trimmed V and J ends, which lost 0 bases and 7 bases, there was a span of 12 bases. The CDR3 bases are TGTGCCAGCAGCCAAGATCGAACAGGGTTTGAAAAACTGTTTTTT. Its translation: CASSQDRTGFEKLFF.

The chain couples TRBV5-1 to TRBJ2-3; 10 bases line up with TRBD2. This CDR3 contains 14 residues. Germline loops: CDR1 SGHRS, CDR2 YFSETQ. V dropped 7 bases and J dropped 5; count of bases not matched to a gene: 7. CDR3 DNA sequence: TGCGCCAGCGGAAGCGGGAGGGCCGTAGATACGCAGTATTTT. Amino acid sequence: CASGSGRAVDTQYF.

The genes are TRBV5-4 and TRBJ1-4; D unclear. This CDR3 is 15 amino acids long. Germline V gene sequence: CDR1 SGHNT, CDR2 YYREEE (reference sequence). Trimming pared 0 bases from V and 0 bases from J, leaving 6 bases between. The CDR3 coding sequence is TGTGCCAGCAGCTTGGCCCCTGCAACTAATGAAAAACTGTTTTTT. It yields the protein CASSLAPATNEKLFF.

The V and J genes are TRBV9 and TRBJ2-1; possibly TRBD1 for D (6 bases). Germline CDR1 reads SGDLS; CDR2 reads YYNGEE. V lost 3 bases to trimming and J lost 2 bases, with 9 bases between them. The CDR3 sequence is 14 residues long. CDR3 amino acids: CASSAQGPYNEQFF. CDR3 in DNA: TGTGCCAGCAGCGCACAGGGACCCTACAATGAGCAGTTCTTC.

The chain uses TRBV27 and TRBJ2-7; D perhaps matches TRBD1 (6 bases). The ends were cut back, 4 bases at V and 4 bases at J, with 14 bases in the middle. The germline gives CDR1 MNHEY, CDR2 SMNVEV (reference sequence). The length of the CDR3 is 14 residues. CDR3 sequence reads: CASSSYREKYEQYF. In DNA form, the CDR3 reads TGTGCCAGCAGTTCTTACAGGGAAAAGTACGAGCAGTACTTC.

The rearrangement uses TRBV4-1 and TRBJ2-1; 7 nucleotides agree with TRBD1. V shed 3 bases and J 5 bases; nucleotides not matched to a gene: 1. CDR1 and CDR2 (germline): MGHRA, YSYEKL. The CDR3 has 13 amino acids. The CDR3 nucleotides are TGCGCCAGCAGCCACGACAGGGACAATGAGCAGTTCTTC. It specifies CASSHDRDNEQFF.

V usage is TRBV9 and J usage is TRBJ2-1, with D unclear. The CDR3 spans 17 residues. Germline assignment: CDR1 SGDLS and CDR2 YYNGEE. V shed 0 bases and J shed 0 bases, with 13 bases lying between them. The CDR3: CASSVADSRSSYNEQFF. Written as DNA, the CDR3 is TGTGCCAGCAGCGTAGCTGATTCGCGCAGCTCCTACAATGAGCAGTTCTTC.

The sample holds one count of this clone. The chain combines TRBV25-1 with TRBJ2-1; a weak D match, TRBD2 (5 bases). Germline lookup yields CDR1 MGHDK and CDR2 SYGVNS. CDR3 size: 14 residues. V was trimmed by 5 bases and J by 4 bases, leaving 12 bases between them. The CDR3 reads CASSPRTGYNEQFF. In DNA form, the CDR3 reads TGTGCCAGCAGTCCACGGACTGGTTACAATGAGCAGTTCTTC.

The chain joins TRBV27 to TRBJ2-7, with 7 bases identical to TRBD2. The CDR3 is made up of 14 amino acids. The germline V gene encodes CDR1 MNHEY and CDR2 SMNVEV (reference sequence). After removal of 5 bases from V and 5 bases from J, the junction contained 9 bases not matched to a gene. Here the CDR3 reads CASSPAGGSDEQYF. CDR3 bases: TGTGCCAGCAGTCCCGCCGGGGGGAGCGACGAGCAGTACTTC.

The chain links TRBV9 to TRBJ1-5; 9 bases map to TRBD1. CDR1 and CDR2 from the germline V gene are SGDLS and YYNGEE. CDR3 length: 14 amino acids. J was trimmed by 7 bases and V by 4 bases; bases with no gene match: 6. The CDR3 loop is CASSQTGGRQPQHF. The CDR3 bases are TGTGCCAGCAGCCAGACAGGGGGAAGACAGCCCCAGCATTTT.

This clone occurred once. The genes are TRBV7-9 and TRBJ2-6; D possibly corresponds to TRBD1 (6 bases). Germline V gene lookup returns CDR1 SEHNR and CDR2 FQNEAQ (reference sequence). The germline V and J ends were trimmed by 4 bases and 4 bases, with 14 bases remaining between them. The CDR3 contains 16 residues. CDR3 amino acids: CASSSQTGSGANVLTF. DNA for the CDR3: TGTGCCAGCAGCTCTCAAACAGGGTCGGGGGCCAACGTCCTGACTTTC.

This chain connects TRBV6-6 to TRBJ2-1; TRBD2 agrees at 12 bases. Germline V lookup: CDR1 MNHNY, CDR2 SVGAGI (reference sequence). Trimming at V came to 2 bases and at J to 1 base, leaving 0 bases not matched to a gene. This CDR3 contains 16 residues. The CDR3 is CASSYGTSGSYNEQFF. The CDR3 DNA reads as TGTGCCAGCAGTTACGGGACTAGCGGGTCCTACAATGAGCAGTTCTTC.

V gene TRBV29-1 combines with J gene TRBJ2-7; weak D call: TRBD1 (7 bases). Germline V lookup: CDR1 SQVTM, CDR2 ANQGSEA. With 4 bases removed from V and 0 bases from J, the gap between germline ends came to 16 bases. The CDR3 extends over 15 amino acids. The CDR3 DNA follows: TGCAGCGTTGTTGGCGGGACAGCAAACTCCTACGAGCAGTACTTC. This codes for CSVVGGTANSYEQYF.

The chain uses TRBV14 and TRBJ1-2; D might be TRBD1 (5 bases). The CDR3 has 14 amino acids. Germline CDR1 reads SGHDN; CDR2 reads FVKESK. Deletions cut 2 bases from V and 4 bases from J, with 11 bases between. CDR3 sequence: CASSQSAGSYGYTF. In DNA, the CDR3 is TGTGCCAGCAGCCAATCGGCAGGGAGCTATGGCTACACCTTC.

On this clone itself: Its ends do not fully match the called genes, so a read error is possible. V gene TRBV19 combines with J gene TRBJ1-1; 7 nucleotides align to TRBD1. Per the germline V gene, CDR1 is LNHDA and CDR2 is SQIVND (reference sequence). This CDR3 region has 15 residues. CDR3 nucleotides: TGTGCCAGTAGGATAGGGGGCGCGGTGGACACTGAAGCTTTCTTT. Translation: CASRIGGAVDTEAFF.